Presented here are 12 T cell receptor beta chains from one specimen sequenced in a study of lymphopenia after photon versus proton radiotherapy (dated by TCRdb to about 2019). Preparation of the library involved the immunoSEQ multiplex PCR assay. TCRdb carries this immuneACCESS record with in-frame sequences only. Its versions omit some clonotypes, under half of them owing to an unresolved V gene in the studies checked, with the rest unexplained. Across this sample there are about 4,900 clones, with about 87% seen only once. The ten largest clones capture about 23% of the sample. The sequencing here drew on peripheral blood, taken from a patient treated with photon-based radiotherapy. All receptors derive from a man aged 80 or over with cholangiocarcinoma.

V is TRBV5-4 and J is TRBJ1-1; 12 bases are shared with TRBD1. The trim removed 3 bases at V and 6 bases at J, leaving 6 bases unmatched. In germline, CDR1 is SGHNT, CDR2 YYREEE (reference sequence). The CDR3 has 15 amino acids. Here the CDR3 reads CASSWPGQGAPEAFF. The CDR3 nucleotides are TGTGCCAGCAGCTGGCCGGGACAGGGGGCCCCTGAAGCTTTCTTT.

V gene TRBV5-1 combines with J gene TRBJ2-2; the D gene is possibly TRBD2 (5 bases). V lost 2 bases, J lost 4 bases, and 6 bases lay in between. The CDR3 runs to 13 residues. Germline values: CDR1 SGHRS, CDR2 YFSETQ. Here the CDR3 reads CASSLEGTGELFF. The CDR3 coding sequence is TGCGCCAGCAGCTTAGAGGGCACCGGGGAGCTGTTTTTT.

The rearrangement links TRBV5-6 to TRBJ2-2, with D hard to call. Deletions cut 0 bases from V and 3 bases from J, with 12 bases between. The CDR3 runs 16 residues. Germline V lookup: CDR1 SGHDT, CDR2 YYEEEE. CDR3 loop: CASSLGASGHTGELFF. CDR3 in DNA: TGTGCCAGCAGCTTGGGGGCATCCGGGCACACCGGGGAGCTGTTTTTT.

The chain uses TRBV4-2 and TRBJ2-7; D is uncertain. Per germline, CDR1 LGHNA and CDR2 YNFKEQ. Between the trimmed V and J ends, which lost 4 bases and 0 bases, there was a span of 13 bases. The CDR3 extends over 15 amino acids. The CDR3 DNA is TGTGCCAGCAGCCGAGATGCTGGTAGCTCCTACGAGCAGTACTTC. As protein: CASSRDAGSSYEQYF.

This chain joins TRBV5-1 and TRBJ1-6, with D unresolved. This CDR3 has 14 residues. The germline CDR1 and CDR2 sequences are SGHRS and YFSETQ. V was trimmed by 0 bases and J by 10 bases, leaving 11 bases between them. The CDR3 is CASSLEGSKSPLHF. The CDR3 DNA reads as TGCGCCAGCAGCTTGGAAGGGTCTAAGTCACCCCTCCACTTT.

The V gene is TRBV29-1, the J gene TRBJ1-5; TRBD1 matches at 10 bases. There are 14 residues in the CDR3. After removal of 5 bases from V and 4 bases from J, the junction contained 5 bases not matched to a gene. The germline gives CDR1 SQVTM, CDR2 ANQGSEA. The CDR3 DNA reads TGCAGCGTTAAAGGGACAGGGGAAAATCAGCCCCAGCATTTT. It yields the protein CSVKGTGENQPQHF.

This CDR3 is CASSPGQIQSPLHF. The CDR3 DNA reads TGTGCCAGCTCACCGGGACAGATTCAATCACCCCTCCACTTT. The chain combines TRBV18 with TRBJ1-6; 7 positions match TRBD1. Germline CDR1 KGHSH, CDR2 LQKENI. This CDR3 has 14 residues. Losses at the gene ends were 3 bases for V and 10 bases for J; bases not matched to a gene: 6.

This chain joins TRBV10-3 and TRBJ2-3; D unresolved. Germline CDR1 is ENHRY and CDR2 is SYGVKD. Trimming shortened V by 7 bases and J by 1 base, and 15 bases separated the two germline ends. This CDR3 comprises 15 residues. Written as DNA, the CDR3 is TGTGCCATCACTCCCTCCCCGGGCCGCACAGATACGCAGTATTTT. Translation gives CAITPSPGRTDTQYF.

The rearrangement links TRBV11-3 to TRBJ2-3; D could derive from TRBD1 or TRBD2 (6 bases each). In germline, CDR1 is SGHNT, CDR2 YENEEA. The CDR3 is 14 amino acids. Trimming pared 3 bases from V and 2 bases from J, leaving 9 bases between. CDR3 loop: CASSLRGATDTQYF. The CDR3 coding sequence is TGTGCCAGCAGCTTGAGGGGGGCCACAGATACGCAGTATTTT.

V is TRBV2 and J is TRBJ1-1; the D gene is possibly TRBD1 (5 bases). In germline, CDR1 is SNHLY, CDR2 FYNNEI. The CDR3 is 14 residues long. Deletions cut 4 bases from V and 7 bases from J, with 16 bases between. CDR3 loop: CASSVGTAHNEAFF. CDR3 nucleotides: TGTGCCAGCAGTGTCGGGACGGCGCACAATGAAGCTTTCTTT.

The chain couples TRBV5-1 to TRBJ2-5; D might be TRBD1 (5 bases). Germline CDR1 and CDR2: SGHRS and YFSETQ. This CDR3 region has 14 residues. Trimming cost V 0 bases and J 2 bases, with 8 bases left between them. CDR3 nucleotide sequence: TGCGCCAGCAGCTTGGGGCAGGGACAAGAGACCCAGTACTTC. It yields the protein CASSLGQGQETQYF.

V is TRBV6-6 and J is TRBJ1-5; 8 bases map to TRBD1. Germline CDR1 is MNHNY and CDR2 is SVGAGI (reference sequence). This CDR3 is built from 13 residues. The V segment lost 6 bases and the J segment 7 bases; nucleotides outside the gene matches: 5. Written as DNA, the CDR3 is TGTGCCAGCAGCCAGGGGGCGCGACAGCCCCAGCATTTT. It is translated as CASSQGARQPQHF.